This TCR beta chain was identified during a study of T-cell memory formation after mild COVID-19. This clonotype was observed a handful of times. TCRdb processed the 5' RACE reads anew with MiXCR; each CDR3 protein has one entry. The table has roughly 580,000 distinct CDR3 sequences, roughly 18% seen once; the top ten hold around 12%. Between the trimmed V and J ends, which lost 1 base and 1 base, there was a span of 10 bases. The CDR3 extends over 15 amino acids. The germline V gene has CDR1 MGHRA and CDR2 YSYEKL. The sample comprised PBMCs or a T cell subset sorted from them (not recorded which). The chain is built from TRBV4-1 and TRBJ1-1, with a possible D match to TRBD1 (5 bases). The clonotype originates from an adult woman who had mild COVID-19 (a few samples of this study predate the infection). Cell type and time point are not known. Here the CDR3 DNA reads TGCGCCAGCAGCCAAGCCGGGACTTCGAACACTGAAGCTTTCTTT. Translation: CASSQAGTSNTEAFF.